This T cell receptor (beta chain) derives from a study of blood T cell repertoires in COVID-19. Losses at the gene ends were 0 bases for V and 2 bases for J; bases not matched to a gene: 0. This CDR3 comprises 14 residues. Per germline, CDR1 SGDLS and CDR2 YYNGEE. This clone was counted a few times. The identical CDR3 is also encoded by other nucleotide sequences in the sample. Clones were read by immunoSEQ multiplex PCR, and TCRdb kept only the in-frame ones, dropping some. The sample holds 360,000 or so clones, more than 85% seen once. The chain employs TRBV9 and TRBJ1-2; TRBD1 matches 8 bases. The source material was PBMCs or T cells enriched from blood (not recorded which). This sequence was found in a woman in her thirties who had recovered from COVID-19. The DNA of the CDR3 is TGTGCCAGCAGCGTAGGGACAGGGAACTATGGCTACACCTTC. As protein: CASSVGTGNYGYTF.